The 28 T cell receptor beta chains presented below share a single source sample, sequenced in a study of cytomegalovirus exposure and HLA in healthy donors. Use of 60 Vbeta and 13 Jbeta primers characterized the PCR. Assay: immunoSEQ multiplex PCR; the TCRdb copy retains only in-frame clones and omits some. The sample consists of roughly 71,000 clones, around 70% of them appearing once. Source material: PBMCs. All receptors derive from a human donor in good health.

The rearrangement links TRBV7-8 to TRBJ2-7, with 7 bases identical to TRBD2. The V gene end was trimmed by 4 bases and the J gene end by 5 bases; junction bases not matched to a gene: 8. The CDR3 spans 14 residues. Germline CDR1 and CDR2: SGHVS and FQNEAQ. The CDR3: CASSSKRDENEQYF. For the CDR3, the DNA is TGTGCCAGCAGCTCAAAGCGGGATGAAAACGAGCAGTACTTC.

The CDR3 region has the DNA TGTGCCAGCAGCTTAACCGAGGGATTGAGGACTGAAGCTTTCTTT. Its protein product is CASSLTEGLRTEAFF. The chain links TRBV7-3 to TRBJ1-1; D is unresolved. In germline, CDR1 is SGHTA, CDR2 FQGTGA. The CDR3 runs to 15 residues. The V gene lost 0 bases and the J gene lost 5 bases, with 13 bases spanning the gap.

The chain is built from TRBV29-1 and TRBJ2-3, with 10 nucleotides matching TRBD1. The length of the CDR3 is 17 residues. The germline V gene encodes CDR1 SQVTM and CDR2 ANQGSEA. Trimming removed 4 bases from V and 1 base from J; junction bases left unmatched: 11. The CDR3 sequence: CSVGGSGTGAGTDTQYF. CDR3 nucleotides: TGCAGCGTTGGGGGATCCGGGACAGGGGCAGGCACAGATACGCAGTATTTT.

The genes are TRBV29-1 and TRBJ2-1; perhaps TRBD2 as D (5 bases). The V end lost 4 bases, the J end lost 9 bases, and 16 bases lay between the germline ends. Per the germline V gene, CDR1 is SQVTM and CDR2 is ANQGSEA. CDR3 length equals 13 residues. In nucleotides, the CDR3 is TGCAGCGTTGTCATCGGGGTACGAGGTGAGCAGTTCTTC. Its protein product is CSVVIGVRGEQFF.

The rearrangement joins TRBV7-9 to TRBJ1-1; D is unclear. The CDR3 spans 16 residues. Germline values: CDR1 SEHNR, CDR2 FQNEAQ (reference sequence). The V end was cut by 0 bases, the J end by 5 bases, with 16 bases between. For the CDR3, the DNA is TGTGCCAGCAGCTTAGCGGCTGCGGGATTTAATACTGAAGCTTTCTTT. Translated, it gives CASSLAAAGFNTEAFF.

The CDR3 protein is CASSNRRAGEQYF. The DNA for the CDR3 is TGTGCCAGCAGTAATAGGAGGGCCGGCGAGCAGTACTTC. J is TRBJ2-7 and V is TRBV27, with D perhaps TRBD2 (6 bases). CDR1 and CDR2 from the germline V gene are MNHEY and SMNVEV (reference sequence). Trimming shortened V by 5 bases and J by 6 bases, and 14 bases separated the two germline ends. CDR3 size: 13 residues.

V is TRBV6-6 and J is TRBJ2-5; tentatively, D is TRBD1 (6 bases). The germline V gene encodes CDR1 MNHNY and CDR2 SVGAGI (reference sequence). V was trimmed by 2 bases and J by 0 bases, leaving 7 bases between them. The CDR3 runs to 14 residues. Here the CDR3 DNA reads TGTGCCAGCAGTTACGGACAGAACCAAGAGACCCAGTACTTC. Its protein product is CASSYGQNQETQYF.

The chain combines TRBV2 with TRBJ1-1; a weak D match, TRBD1 (6 bases). V was cut by 4 bases and J by 7 bases, with 16 bases left in between. Germline CDR1 SNHLY, CDR2 FYNNEI. This CDR3 region has 14 residues. CDR3 sequence: CASSGIQGPGEAFF. The CDR3 region has the DNA TGTGCCAGCAGTGGGATACAGGGACCCGGTGAAGCTTTCTTT.

J is TRBJ2-1 and V is TRBV10-1; 8 positions agree with TRBD2. Germline V gives CDR1 WNHNN, CDR2 SYGVQD (reference sequence). The V segment lost 6 bases and the J segment 6 bases; nucleotides outside the gene matches: 10. This CDR3 spans 15 amino acids. CDR3: CASSLSGAEANEQFF. The CDR3 nucleotides are TGCGCCAGCAGCCTTAGCGGGGCCGAGGCCAATGAGCAGTTCTTC.

This sequence joins TRBV11-3 and TRBJ2-1; TRBD2 might be the D (7 bases). CDR1 SGHNT and CDR2 YENEEA come from the germline V gene. The CDR3 has 14 residues. V was shortened by 3 bases and J by 7 bases, with 13 bases between the two germline ends. CDR3 protein: CASSFEGGGNEQFF. The CDR3 DNA sequence: TGTGCCAGCAGCTTTGAGGGAGGGGGAAATGAGCAGTTCTTC. Variable domain in full (rest from reference TRBV11-3 and TRBJ2-1): EAGVVQSPRYKIIEKKQPVAFWCNPISGHNTLYWYLQNLGQGPELLIRYENEEAVDDSQLPKDRFSAERLKGVDSTLKIQPAELGDSAVYLCASSFEGGGNEQFFGPGTRLTVL.

This clone has a single count. The chain uses TRBV15 and TRBJ2-7; tentative D call: TRBD1 (5 bases). Trimming took 4 bases from V and 0 from J, leaving 13 bases between them. The germline V gene has CDR1 LNHNV and CDR2 YYDKDF (reference sequence). This CDR3 is 15 amino acids long. CDR3 sequence reads: CATSTSPDSSYEQYF. CDR3 nucleotide sequence: TGTGCCACCAGCACCTCTCCTGACAGCTCCTACGAGCAGTACTTC.

The V gene is TRBV2, the J gene TRBJ2-1; TRBD1 matches at 10 bases. Unmatched junction bases numbered 3, after V lost 7 bases and J lost 0 bases. CDR1 is SNHLY, CDR2 FYNNEI, per germline. There are 15 residues in the CDR3. The CDR3 reads CASIGTGDSYNEQFF. CDR3 bases: TGTGCCAGCATCGGGACAGGGGACTCCTACAATGAGCAGTTCTTC.

This clone was counted only a few times. This chain connects TRBV28 to TRBJ2-7; no reliable D call. Germline V CDR1 and CDR2: MDHEN, SYDVKM. Trimming pared 10 bases from V and 0 bases from J, leaving 10 bases between. The CDR3 is made up of 12 amino acids. The CDR3 region has the DNA TGTGCCACCAAAAAGAGCTCCTACGAGCAGTACTTC. It encodes CATKKSSYEQYF.

This clone was seen more than once but under ten times. The J gene is TRBJ2-7, the V gene TRBV6-5; the match to TRBD2 covers 11 bases. After removal of 4 bases from V and 2 bases from J, the junction contained 7 bases not matched to a gene. The length of the CDR3 is 16 residues. Germline CDR1 and CDR2: MNHEY and SVGAGI. The CDR3 nucleotides are TGTGCCAGCAGTTTTCAGAGACTAGCGGGGACCTACGAGCAGTACTTC. Encoded protein: CASSFQRLAGTYEQYF.

The chain joins TRBV5-6 to TRBJ2-1, with TRBD2 matching 11 bases. This CDR3 comprises 16 residues. The germline CDR1 and CDR2 sequences are SGHDT and YYEEEE. J gave up 7 bases and V 4 bases, and 10 bases lay outside the gene matches. The CDR3 DNA reads as TGTGCCAGCAGCCCCTTAGCGGGAGGGCGCTCGAATGAGCAGTTCTTC. This translates into CASSPLAGGRSNEQFF.

The chain is built from TRBV30 and TRBJ2-7; perhaps TRBD2 as D (6 bases). V was trimmed by 4 bases and J by 6 bases, leaving 13 bases between them. The CDR3 spans 12 residues. CDR1 is GTSNPN and CDR2 is SVGIG in the germline V gene (reference sequence). This chain's CDR3 is CAWTFMGGEQYF. In DNA, the CDR3 is TGTGCCTGGACCTTCATGGGAGGCGAGCAGTACTTC.

This clone has just one count. The genes are TRBV15 and TRBJ2-7, with 13 bases matching TRBD2. CDR1 and CDR2 (germline): LNHNV, YYDKDF (reference sequence). Trimming at V came to 3 bases and at J to 5 bases, leaving 4 bases not matched to a gene. CDR3 length equals 15 residues. As DNA, the CDR3 is TGTGCCACCAGCAGGGCTACTAGCGGGAGGGACGAGCAGTACTTC. As protein: CATSRATSGRDEQYF.

The CDR3 loop is CAISESDRGPEQYF. DNA of the CDR3: TGTGCCATCAGTGAGTCTGATCGCGGTCCCGAGCAGTACTTC. J is TRBJ2-7 and V is TRBV10-3; D is unclear. Trimming removed 0 bases at V and 6 bases at J, with 12 bases between. Per germline, CDR1 ENHRY and CDR2 SYGVKD. The CDR3 runs to 14 residues.

This clone is judged medium-sized. The V call is TRBV5-4, the J call TRBJ1-1, with TRBD1 identical over 7 bases. The CDR3 has 14 amino acids. V dropped 2 bases and J dropped 2; count of bases not matched to a gene: 3. Germline V lookup: CDR1 SGHNT, CDR2 YYREEE (reference sequence). CDR3 nucleotides: TGTGCCAGCAGCTTACAGGGGATTAACACTGAAGCTTTCTTT. It encodes CASSLQGINTEAFF.

The CDR3 region is CASSSYRQGANEQYF. CDR3 DNA sequence: TGTGCCAGCAGCTCTTACAGACAGGGGGCCAACGAGCAGTACTTC. The chain is built from TRBV28 and TRBJ2-7; TRBD1 aligns across 10 bases. The CDR3 has 15 amino acids. V gave up 6 bases and J gave up 5 bases; unmatched junction bases: 10. The germline gives CDR1 MDHEN, CDR2 SYDVKM.

The V gene is TRBV4-1, the J gene TRBJ1-1; D might be TRBD1 (5 bases). Germline loops: CDR1 MGHRA, CDR2 YSYEKL. The length of the CDR3 is 14 residues. V was pared by 4 bases and J by 4 bases, with 13 bases between. CDR3: CASSPQVRSTEAFF. Here the CDR3 DNA reads TGCGCCAGCAGCCCACAGGTGAGGAGCACTGAAGCTTTCTTT.

The rearrangement uses TRBV19 and TRBJ2-2; D ambiguous. The CDR3 sequence is 16 residues long. Germline values: CDR1 LNHDA, CDR2 SQIVND (reference sequence). V lost 1 base and J 0 bases, leaving 9 bases between the germline ends. The CDR3 loop reads CASSIGRLTNTGELFF. CDR3 bases: TGTGCCAGTAGTATAGGCAGGCTGACGAACACCGGGGAGCTGTTTTTT.

The CDR3 nucleotides read TGTGCCAGCAGTTACAAGGCAGGCAACACTGAAGCTTTCTTT. Its translation: CASSYKAGNTEAFF. The chain has TRBV6-5 and TRBJ1-1, with D unclear. Germline V gene data show CDR1 as MNHEY and CDR2 as SVGAGI. The CDR3 has 14 residues. The V and J ends lost 2 bases and 2 bases respectively, with 9 bases between them.

This clone turned up a few times. The V and J genes are TRBV18 and TRBJ1-5; TRBD1 aligns across 9 bases. Looked up from germline, CDR1 is KGHSH and CDR2 is LQKENI. Unmatched junction bases numbered 10, after V lost 2 bases and J lost 5 bases. This CDR3 region has 17 residues. The CDR3 region is CASSPFTGQGDDQPQHF. The CDR3 coding sequence is TGTGCCAGCTCACCATTCACGGGACAGGGAGATGATCAGCCCCAGCATTTT.

A few counts support this clone. This chain uses TRBV10-3 with TRBJ1-5, with D possibly matching TRBD1 (6 bases). CDR1 and CDR2 from the germline V gene are ENHRY and SYGVKD. The CDR3 covers 17 residues. V lost 0 bases and J 6 bases, leaving 18 bases between the germline ends. DNA of the CDR3: TGTGCCATCAGTGAGTCGATTTTAAGGACAGAAGCTCAGCCCCAGCATTTT. It yields the protein CAISESILRTEAQPQHF.

The chain joins TRBV4-2 to TRBJ2-7; 8 bases fit TRBD1. In germline, CDR1 is LGHNA, CDR2 YNFKEQ. V gave up 6 bases and J gave up 0 bases; unmatched junction bases: 4. The CDR3 is made up of 14 amino acids. The CDR3 DNA follows: TGTGCCAGCAGACCCGGGACAGGCTCCTACGAGCAGTACTTC. Translated: CASRPGTGSYEQYF.

This chain uses TRBV28 with TRBJ1-4, with 10 bases matching TRBD1. The CDR3 loop spans 16 amino acids. J was trimmed by 8 bases and V by 4 bases; bases with no gene match: 10. Germline-derived CDR1 and CDR2 are MDHEN and SYDVKM. CDR3 loop: CASSSSPGQGGEKLFF. The CDR3 nucleotides read TGTGCCAGCAGTTCGTCCCCCGGACAGGGGGGAGAAAAACTGTTTTTT.

This chain uses TRBV9 with TRBJ2-5, with 7 bases that match TRBD2. J was trimmed by 4 bases and V by 0 bases; bases with no gene match: 3. The germline V gene has CDR1 SGDLS and CDR2 YYNGEE. This CDR3 region has 14 residues. The CDR3, as DNA: TGTGCCAGCAGCGTAGGAGGGAGGGTAGAGACCCAGTACTTC. Protein product: CASSVGGRVETQYF.